The 30 T cell receptor beta chains presented below share a single source sample, sequenced in a study of regulatory T cells in long-lasting Graves disease. Construction of TCR beta libraries relied on iRepertoire HTBI primers and on Arm-PCR targeting CDR3 regions. TCRdb independently ran MiXCR on the multiplex PCR reads; one entry per CDR3 protein. The profile covers approximately 400,000 distinct CDR3 sequences, with approximately 16% appearing a single time and over 7.5% taken by the ten largest. Time point denoted: newly diagnosed GD, antithyroid drugs for less than 3 months. After RNA was extracted from PBMCs, the TCR library was made from it. These sequences were also reported in another study, on T cells in Graves' hyperthyroidism and ophthalmopathy.

This specimen consisted of peripheral blood mononuclear cells (PBMCs), obtained at new diagnosis, from a patient treated with antithyroid drugs. These receptors all come from a woman between 40 and 55 years old with Graves disease.

This clonotype was seen many times. The rearrangement links TRBV6-5 to TRBJ1-5, with unresolved D. Trimming pared 1 base from V and 6 bases from J, leaving 4 bases between. This CDR3 has 12 amino acids. Germline-derived CDR1 and CDR2 are MNHEY and SVGAGI. The CDR3 region has the DNA TGTGCCAGCAGTTACTTCTCTCAGCCCCAGCATTTT. Translating gives CASSYFSQPQHF.

Many counts were recorded for this clonotype. This sequence joins TRBV7-9 and TRBJ2-7, with 10 bases identical to TRBD1. The trim removed 10 bases at V and 1 base at J, leaving 10 bases unmatched. The CDR3 is made up of 15 amino acids. From germline, CDR1 is SEHNR and CDR2 FQNEAQ (reference sequence). CDR3 in amino acids: CAIPGTGAVSYEQYF. The CDR3, as DNA: TGTGCCATCCCCGGGACAGGGGCGGTTTCCTACGAGCAGTACTTC. Together with reference TRBV7-9 and TRBJ2-7, the CDR3 gives the full variable domain: DTGVSQNPRHKITKRGQNVTFRCDPISEHNRLYWYRQTLGQGPEFLTYFQNEAQLEKSRLLSDRFSAERPKGSFSTLEIQRTEQGDSAMYLCAIPGTGAVSYEQYFGPGTRLTVT.

There are many counts of this clonotype. The V and J genes are TRBV19 and TRBJ1-5, with a possible D match to TRBD1 (6 bases). The V and J ends lost 0 bases and 2 bases respectively, with 20 bases between them. This CDR3 contains 19 residues. Germline CDR1 LNHDA, CDR2 SQIVND (reference sequence). CDR3 sequence (DNA): TGTGCCAGTAGTATAGACAGGGGCGGACCCATAGGTGGCAATCAGCCCCAGCATTTT. Translation: CASSIDRGGPIGGNQPQHF.

This clonotype was picked up a small number of times. This sequence joins TRBV19 and TRBJ2-2; 7 bases align to TRBD1. The CDR3 is 19 residues long. V was clipped by 3 bases and J by 6 bases; unmatched bases: 19. Germline CDR1 LNHDA, CDR2 SQIVND (reference sequence). Written as DNA, the CDR3 is TGTGCCAGTAGTATTTCGGGACAGTACTATAATACGATCGCCGGGGAGCTGTTTTTT. Encoded protein: CASSISGQYYNTIAGELFF.

The chain links TRBV11-2 to TRBJ2-1; D is uncertain. The CDR3 totals 15 residues. Trimming took 3 bases from V and 10 from J, leaving 19 bases between them. In germline, CDR1 is SGHAT, CDR2 FQNNGV. In DNA form, the CDR3 reads TGTGCCAGCAGCTTCAGCGCCTTGGGGTACGTGGAGCAGTTCTTC. Its protein is CASSFSALGYVEQFF.

This clonotype has ten or more counts. The chain links TRBV20-1 to TRBJ2-3; the match to TRBD2 covers 14 bases. The V and J ends lost 6 bases and 1 base, in that order; junction bases with no gene match: 6. This CDR3 spans 16 amino acids. The germline V gene has CDR1 DFQATT and CDR2 SNEGSKA (reference sequence). Here the CDR3 reads CSAGTSGSSGTDTQYF. The CDR3, as DNA: TGCAGTGCGGGGACTAGCGGGAGTTCAGGCACAGATACGCAGTATTTT.

This clonotype occurred many times. The chain combines TRBV7-9 with TRBJ2-3, with 15 positions matching TRBD2. CDR1 SEHNR and CDR2 FQNEAQ come from the germline V gene (reference sequence). This CDR3 is built from 15 residues. Trimming removed 6 bases from V and 6 bases from J; junction bases left unmatched: 4. Here the CDR3 DNA reads TGTGCCAGCAGGGGACTAGCGGGAGGAATGGATACGCAGTATTTT. It is translated as CASRGLAGGMDTQYF. Full variable domain (remainder filled in from reference TRBV7-9 and TRBJ2-3): DTGVSQNPRHKITKRGQNVTFRCDPISEHNRLYWYRQTLGQGPEFLTYFQNEAQLEKSRLLSDRFSAERPKGSFSTLEIQRTEQGDSAMYLCASRGLAGGMDTQYFGPGTRLTVL.

A remark on this clonotype: A much larger clone sits a single nucleotide away, making a read error possible. V is TRBV5-1 and J is TRBJ1-2, with a possible D match to TRBD1 (6 bases). The CDR3 extends over 14 amino acids. Trimming stripped 0 bases from V and 3 bases from J, with 9 bases between. Germline-derived CDR1 and CDR2 are SGHRS and YFSETQ. The CDR3 is CASSLEDSDYGYTF. The CDR3 DNA follows: TGCGCCAGCAGCTTGGAGGACAGCGACTATGGCTACACCTTC. Based on the CDR3 plus reference TRBV5-1 and TRBJ1-2, the full variable domain is KAGVTQTPRYLIKTRGQQVTLSCSPISGHRSVSWYQQTPGQGLQFLFEYFSETQRNKGNFPGRFSGRQFSNSRSEMNVSTLELGDSALYLCASSLEDSDYGYTFGSGTRLTVV.

This clonotype came up a few times. V gene TRBV4-1 combines with J gene TRBJ2-3; D not certain. The V gene lost 1 base and the J gene lost 11 bases, with 19 bases spanning the gap. Germline CDR1 is MGHRA and CDR2 is YSYEKL. The CDR3 is 15 residues long. This CDR3 reads CASSQGPVNVLRQYF. The CDR3 DNA reads as TGCGCCAGCAGCCAAGGCCCTGTGAATGTTCTGAGGCAGTATTTT.

This clonotype was seen more than once but under ten times. This chain uses TRBV24-1 with TRBJ2-7; 8 bases align to TRBD2. Losses at the gene ends were 5 bases for V and 4 bases for J; bases not matched to a gene: 15. CDR1 KGHDR and CDR2 SFDVKD come from the germline V gene. The CDR3 sequence is 17 residues long. The CDR3 spells CATSAGGSSGSSYEQYF. The CDR3 nucleotides read TGTGCCACCAGTGCGGGAGGATCTAGCGGGTCCTCTTACGAGCAGTACTTC.

A few counts support this clonotype. The V gene is TRBV29-1, the J gene TRBJ2-1; no clear D. The CDR3 runs 12 residues. The germline CDR1 and CDR2 sequences are SQVTM and ANQGSEA. V was shortened by 2 bases and J by 4 bases, with 6 bases between the two germline ends. The CDR3 sequence is CSVESRYNEQFF. For the CDR3, the DNA is TGCAGCGTTGAATCCAGATACAATGAGCAGTTCTTC.

In this sample, this clonotype turned up a few times. CDR3 in amino acids: CASSLGPGGEYEQYF. As DNA, the CDR3 is TGTGCCAGCAGTTTAGGGCCAGGGGGAGAGTACGAGCAGTACTTC. The genes are TRBV12-3 or TRBV12-4 and TRBJ2-7; 7 bases are shared with TRBD1. CDR3 size: 15 residues. J was trimmed by 4 bases and V by 1 base; bases with no gene match: 7.

With respect to this clonotype: A read error is possible here, since a much larger clone lies one base away. The chain is built from TRBV7-9 and TRBJ2-1, with no clear D. In germline, CDR1 is SEHNR, CDR2 FQNEAQ (reference sequence). V was clipped by 2 bases and J by 3 bases, with 11 bases between them. This CDR3 is built from 15 residues. The CDR3 sequence: CASSLMARNYNEQFF. The CDR3 bases are TGTGCCAGCAGCTTAATGGCCAGGAACTACAATGAGCAGTTCTTC.

At least ten counts were recorded for this clonotype. The chain carries TRBV12-3 or TRBV12-4 and TRBJ2-1; 10 bases are shared with TRBD2. This CDR3 is built from 19 residues. J gave up 1 base and V 3 bases, and 12 bases lay outside the gene matches. The CDR3 DNA follows: TGTGCCAGCAGTTTTCTGGCTAGCGGGAGACGGGTGTCCTACAATGAGCAGTTCTTC. Its protein is CASSFLASGRRVSYNEQFF.

The chain links TRBV7-9 to TRBJ1-2, with TRBD1 identical over 9 bases. Germline loops: CDR1 SEHNR, CDR2 FQNEAQ (reference sequence). This CDR3 comprises 16 residues. Trimming at V came to 2 bases and at J to 1 base, leaving 5 bases not matched to a gene. In nucleotides, the CDR3 is TGTGCCAGCAGCTTAATAGGGACAGGGATTAACTATGGCTACACCTTC. Translation gives CASSLIGTGINYGYTF.

This clonotype has at least ten counts. The chain recombines TRBV6-1 with TRBJ1-2, with a weak D call TRBD1 (6 bases). This CDR3 has 13 amino acids. CDR1 is MNHNS, CDR2 SASEGT, per germline. The V end was cut by 6 bases, the J end by 9 bases, with 17 bases between. This CDR3 is CASSPRGGRSYTF. The CDR3 region has the DNA TGTGCCAGCAGCCCCCGAGGGGGTAGAAGCTACACCTTC.

This clonotype was observed many times. This chain links TRBV12-5 with TRBJ2-1; D may be TRBD1 (5 bases). Germline V gene data show CDR1 as LGHNT and CDR2 as FRNRAP. The ends were cut back, 0 bases at V and 4 bases at J, with 16 bases in the middle. The CDR3 length is 17 residues. The CDR3 loop reads CASGLVFSRGQYNEQFF. The DNA for the CDR3 is TGTGCTAGTGGTTTGGTATTTAGTCGTGGACAATACAATGAGCAGTTCTTC. The whole variable domain, remainder taken from reference TRBV12-5 and TRBJ2-1, is DARVTQTPRHKVTEMGQEVTMRCQPILGHNTVFWYRQTMMQGLELLAYFRNRAPLDDSGMPKDRFSAEMPDATLATLKIQPSEPRDSAVYFCASGLVFSRGQYNEQFFGPGTRLTVL.

Ten or more counts support this clonotype. The chain couples TRBV6-1 to TRBJ2-7, with 10 bases fitting TRBD2. Germline V gene data show CDR1 as MNHNS and CDR2 as SASEGT. There are 14 residues in the CDR3. The ends lost 4 bases at V and 4 bases at J; junction bases unmatched: 4. The CDR3 DNA sequence: TGTGCCAGCAGTGCTAGCGGGAGTGCGTACGAGCAGTACTTC. Protein sequence: CASSASGSAYEQYF.

This clonotype occurred many times. The rearrangement joins TRBV2 to TRBJ2-2; 7 nucleotides agree with TRBD1. V shed 6 bases, J shed 0 bases, and the junction held 1 base outside the gene matches. The CDR3 is 14 residues long. The germline V gene encodes CDR1 SNHLY and CDR2 FYNNEI. Here the CDR3 DNA reads TGTGCCAGCAGGCAGGGGGCGAACACCGGGGAGCTGTTTTTT. Translating gives CASRQGANTGELFF. The full variable domain, rest sourced from reference TRBV2 and TRBJ2-2, is EPEVTQTPSHQVTQMGQEVILRCVPISNHLYFYWYRQILGQKVEFLVSFYNNEISEKSEIFDDQFSVERPDGSNFTLKIRSTKLEDSAMYFCASRQGANTGELFFGEGSRLTVL.

In this sample, this clonotype turned up many times. The V gene is TRBV4-3, the J gene TRBJ1-2, with 9 bases identical to TRBD1. V gave up 1 base and J gave up 6 bases; unmatched junction bases: 15. CDR3 size: 18 residues. CDR1 LGHNA and CDR2 YSLEER come from the germline V gene. The CDR3 bases are TGCGCCAGCAGCCAAGCCTGGACAGGGGACAAATCGGTGGATGGCTACACCTTC. Residues: CASSQAWTGDKSVDGYTF.

The chain recombines TRBV29-1 with TRBJ2-2, with D unresolved. CDR3 length: 11 amino acids. Germline V gene sequence: CDR1 SQVTM, CDR2 ANQGSEA. V was trimmed by 6 bases and J by 6 bases, leaving 8 bases between them. CDR3 sequence: CSVRASGELFF. The CDR3 DNA follows: TGCAGCGTCCGAGCCTCCGGGGAGCTGTTTTTT.

There are a few counts of this clonotype. V is TRBV19 and J is TRBJ2-7; D ambiguous. Trimming shortened V by 2 bases and J by 0 bases, and 11 bases separated the two germline ends. Germline-derived CDR1 and CDR2 are LNHDA and SQIVND (reference sequence). This CDR3 has 15 amino acids. The CDR3 loop reads CASSITILSSYEQYF. CDR3 in DNA: TGTGCCAGTAGTATAACAATATTGAGCTCCTACGAGCAGTACTTC. Using reference TRBV19 and TRBJ2-7 for the parts outside the CDR3, the full variable domain is DGGITQSPKYLFRKEGQNVTLSCEQNLNHDAMYWYRQDPGQGLRLIYYSQIVNDFQKGDIAEGYSVSREKKESFPLTVTSAQKNPTAFYLCASSITILSSYEQYFGPGTRLTVT.

A few counts support this clonotype. The CDR3 DNA follows: TGTGCCAGCAGGCTGGACAGGCAAGAGACCCAGTACTTC. Protein product: CASRLDRQETQYF. The V call is TRBV27, the J call TRBJ2-5; TRBD1 matches at 7 bases. This CDR3 spans 13 amino acids. Per germline, CDR1 MNHEY and CDR2 SMNVEV (reference sequence). The V and J ends lost 6 bases and 2 bases, in that order; junction bases with no gene match: 3.

There are many counts of this clonotype. The chain links TRBV12-3 or TRBV12-4 to TRBJ2-7; D not certain. The V end lost 4 bases, the J end lost 9 bases, and 10 bases lay between the germline ends. This CDR3 is built from 11 residues. The DNA of the CDR3 is TGTGCCAGCAGTTCCGGACCAGGGCAGTACTTC. Its protein is CASSSGPGQYF.

The gene calls are TRBV5-4 and TRBJ1-1, with 12 bases matching TRBD1. This CDR3 has 16 residues. The germline CDR1 and CDR2 sequences are SGHNT and YYREEE (reference sequence). The J segment lost 5 bases and the V segment lost 4 bases, leaving 9 bases of the junction unmatched. CDR3 protein: CASSQGQGARRTEAFF. DNA for the CDR3: TGTGCCAGCAGCCAGGGACAGGGGGCAAGGAGGACTGAAGCTTTCTTT.

This clonotype was recorded at least ten times. The chain uses TRBV4-1 and TRBJ1-6; D perhaps matches TRBD1 (5 bases). The CDR3 has 12 amino acids. V was cut by 10 bases and J by 7 bases, with 11 bases left in between. In germline, CDR1 is MGHRA, CDR2 YSYEKL. The CDR3 spells CATGTENSPLHF. In nucleotides, the CDR3 is TGCGCCACAGGGACTGAGAATTCACCCCTCCACTTT.

This clonotype was counted many times. The V and J genes are TRBV28 and TRBJ2-2; 11 bases fit TRBD1. CDR3 length: 20 residues. Trimming took 1 base from V and 4 from J; bases not matched to a gene: 14. Germline V gives CDR1 MDHEN, CDR2 SYDVKM. This CDR3 reads CASSLSGTRGQGASTGELFF. CDR3 coding DNA: TGTGCCAGCAGTTTATCTGGCACCCGAGGACAGGGGGCGAGCACCGGGGAGCTGTTTTTT.

In regard to this clonotype: A far larger clone is just one base off, so this is likely a read error. This CDR3 is CASSLAVDAMGNEQYF. The CDR3 region has the DNA TGTGCCAGCAGCTTGGCGGTCGACGCGATGGGTAATGAGCAGTACTTC. This chain connects TRBV5-5 to TRBJ2-7, with D unresolved. CDR3 length: 16 amino acids. The germline V gene encodes CDR1 SGHKS and CDR2 YYEKEE (reference sequence). Trimming pared 0 bases from V and 7 bases from J, leaving 20 bases between.

This clonotype came up many times. The chain recombines TRBV7-8 with TRBJ1-2; 7 bases agree with TRBD1. With V trimmed by 2 bases and J by 7 bases, 10 bases remained unmatched. The CDR3 length is 15 residues. Germline V CDR1 and CDR2: SGHVS, FQNEAQ. CDR3 residues: CASSLSEDRLRGYTF. As DNA, the CDR3 is TGTGCCAGCAGCTTATCCGAGGACAGGTTGCGTGGCTACACCTTC.

This clonotype was found many times. This chain joins TRBV12-3 or TRBV12-4 and TRBJ2-1, with a tentative D call TRBD2 (6 bases). The germline V and J ends were trimmed by 6 bases and 9 bases, with 18 bases remaining between them. This CDR3 spans 14 amino acids. CDR3 bases: TGTGCCAGCAGGCCTCTGGAGGGCCGAGTTGAGCAGTTCTTC. Translating it yields CASRPLEGRVEQFF.